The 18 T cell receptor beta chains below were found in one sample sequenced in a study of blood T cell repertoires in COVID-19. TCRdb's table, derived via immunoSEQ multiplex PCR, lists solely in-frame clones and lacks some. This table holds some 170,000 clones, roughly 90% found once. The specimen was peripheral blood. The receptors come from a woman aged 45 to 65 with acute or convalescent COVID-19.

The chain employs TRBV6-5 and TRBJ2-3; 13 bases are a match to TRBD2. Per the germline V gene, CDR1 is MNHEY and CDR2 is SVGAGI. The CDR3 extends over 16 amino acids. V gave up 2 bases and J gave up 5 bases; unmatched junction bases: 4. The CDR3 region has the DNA TGTGCCAGCAGTTACGGCTGGACTAGCGGGGGAGATACGCAGTATTTT. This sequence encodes CASSYGWTSGGDTQYF.

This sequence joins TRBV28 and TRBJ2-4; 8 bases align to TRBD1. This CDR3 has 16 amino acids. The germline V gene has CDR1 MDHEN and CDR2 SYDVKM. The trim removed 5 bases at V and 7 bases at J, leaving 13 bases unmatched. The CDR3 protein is CASSPGRTGNANIQYF. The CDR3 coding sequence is TGTGCCAGCAGTCCCGGAAGGACAGGGAATGCGAACATTCAGTACTTC.

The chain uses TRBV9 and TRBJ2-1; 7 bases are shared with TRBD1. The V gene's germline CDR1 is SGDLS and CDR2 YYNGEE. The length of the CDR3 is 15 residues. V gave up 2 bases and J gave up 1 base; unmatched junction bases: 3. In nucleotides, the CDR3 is TGTGCCAGCAGCGTGACAGGGTTGTCCTACAATGAGCAGTTCTTC. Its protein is CASSVTGLSYNEQFF.

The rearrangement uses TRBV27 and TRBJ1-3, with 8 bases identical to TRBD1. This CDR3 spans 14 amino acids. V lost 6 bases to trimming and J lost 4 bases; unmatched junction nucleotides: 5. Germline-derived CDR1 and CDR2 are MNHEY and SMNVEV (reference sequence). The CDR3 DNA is TGTGCCAGCAGGGCGACAGGGGTGGGAAACACCATATATTTT. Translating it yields CASRATGVGNTIYF.

The CDR3 DNA is TGTGCCAGCAGTGGGGCAGGGGGCTTGAACACTGAAGCTTTCTTT. Translated: CASSGAGGLNTEAFF. This rearrangement joins TRBV2 to TRBJ1-1, with TRBD1 matching over 8 bases. Per germline, CDR1 SNHLY and CDR2 FYNNEI. The trim removed 4 bases at V and 0 bases at J, leaving 4 bases unmatched. The CDR3 runs 15 residues. The variable domain in full, with the rest retrieved from reference TRBV2 and TRBJ1-1, is EPEVTQTPSHQVTQMGQEVILRCVPISNHLYFYWYRQILGQKVEFLVSFYNNEISEKSEIFDDQFSVERPDGSNFTLKIRSTKLEDSAMYFCASSGAGGLNTEAFFGQGTRLTVV.

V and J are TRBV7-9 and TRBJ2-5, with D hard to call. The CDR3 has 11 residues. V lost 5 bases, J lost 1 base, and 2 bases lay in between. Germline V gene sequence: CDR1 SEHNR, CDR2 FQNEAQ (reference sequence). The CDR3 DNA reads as TGTGCCAGCAGCCGCCAAGAGACCCAGTACTTC. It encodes CASSRQETQYF.

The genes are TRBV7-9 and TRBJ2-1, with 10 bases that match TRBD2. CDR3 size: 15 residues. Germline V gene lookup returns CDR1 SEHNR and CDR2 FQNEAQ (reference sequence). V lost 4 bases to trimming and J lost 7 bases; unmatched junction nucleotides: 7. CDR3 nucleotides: TGTGCCAGCAGCTCCCTTGGGACTAGCGTAAATGAGCAGTTCTTC. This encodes CASSSLGTSVNEQFF.

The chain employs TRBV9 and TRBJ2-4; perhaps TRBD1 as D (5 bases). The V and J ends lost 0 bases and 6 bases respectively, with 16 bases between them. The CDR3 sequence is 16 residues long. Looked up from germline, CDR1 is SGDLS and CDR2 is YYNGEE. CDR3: CASSVEVLGQGNIQYF. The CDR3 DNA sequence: TGTGCCAGCAGCGTAGAGGTTTTGGGGCAGGGAAACATTCAGTACTTC.

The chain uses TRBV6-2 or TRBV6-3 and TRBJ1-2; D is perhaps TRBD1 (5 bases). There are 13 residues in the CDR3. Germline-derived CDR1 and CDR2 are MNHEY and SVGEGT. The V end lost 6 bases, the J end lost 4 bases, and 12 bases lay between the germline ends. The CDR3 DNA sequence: TGTGCCAGCAGCCTGGGGCACAGCTATGGCTACACCTTC. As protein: CASSLGHSYGYTF.

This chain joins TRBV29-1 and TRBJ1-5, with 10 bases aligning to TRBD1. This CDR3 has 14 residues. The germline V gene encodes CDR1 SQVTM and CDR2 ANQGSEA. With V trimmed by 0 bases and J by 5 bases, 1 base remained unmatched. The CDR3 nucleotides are TGCAGCGTTGAAGAAGGGACAGGGGATCAGCCCCAGCATTTT. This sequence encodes CSVEEGTGDQPQHF.

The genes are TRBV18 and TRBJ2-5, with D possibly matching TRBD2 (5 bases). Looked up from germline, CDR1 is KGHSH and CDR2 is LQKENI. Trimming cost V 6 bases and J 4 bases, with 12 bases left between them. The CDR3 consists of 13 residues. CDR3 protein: CASSMGGRETQYF. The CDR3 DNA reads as TGTGCCAGCTCTATGGGTGGGAGAGAGACCCAGTACTTC. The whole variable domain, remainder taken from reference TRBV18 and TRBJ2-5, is NAGVMQNPRHLVRRRGQEARLRCSPMKGHSHVYWYRQLPEEGLKFMVYLQKENIIDESGMPKERFSAEFPKEGPSILRIQQVVRGDSAAYFCASSMGGRETQYFGPGTRLLVL.

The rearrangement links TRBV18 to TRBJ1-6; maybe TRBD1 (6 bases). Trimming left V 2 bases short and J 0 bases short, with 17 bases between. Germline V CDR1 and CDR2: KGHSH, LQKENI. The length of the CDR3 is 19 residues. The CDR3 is CASSPKDSGASSYNSPLHF. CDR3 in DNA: TGTGCCAGCTCACCAAAGGATTCAGGGGCGAGCTCCTATAATTCACCCCTCCACTTT.

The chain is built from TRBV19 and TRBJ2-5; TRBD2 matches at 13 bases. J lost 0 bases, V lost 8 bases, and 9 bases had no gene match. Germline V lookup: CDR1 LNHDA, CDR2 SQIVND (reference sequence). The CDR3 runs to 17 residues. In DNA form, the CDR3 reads TGTGCCAGTGCCCCTGGACTAGCGGGGGTGTACCAAGAGACCCAGTACTTC. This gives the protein CASAPGLAGVYQETQYF.

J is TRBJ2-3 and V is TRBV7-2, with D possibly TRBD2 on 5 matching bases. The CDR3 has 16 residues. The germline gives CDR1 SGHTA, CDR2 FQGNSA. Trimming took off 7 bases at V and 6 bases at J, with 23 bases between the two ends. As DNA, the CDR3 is TGTGCCAGCAACAAGGTTGGGGAGAGGAGTTACGATACGCAGTATTTT. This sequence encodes CASNKVGERSYDTQYF. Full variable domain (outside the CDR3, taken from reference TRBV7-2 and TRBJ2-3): GAGVSQSPSNKVTEKGKDVELRCDPISGHTALYWYRQSLGQGLEFLIYFQGNSAPDKSGLPSDRFSAERTGGSVSTLTIQRTQQEDSAVYLCASNKVGERSYDTQYFGPGTRLTVL.

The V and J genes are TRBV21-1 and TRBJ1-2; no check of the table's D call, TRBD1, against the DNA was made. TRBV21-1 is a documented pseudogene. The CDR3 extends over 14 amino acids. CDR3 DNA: TGTGCCAGCAGCCTTCGACAGGGGGACTATGGCTACACCTTC. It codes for CASSLRQGDYGYTF.

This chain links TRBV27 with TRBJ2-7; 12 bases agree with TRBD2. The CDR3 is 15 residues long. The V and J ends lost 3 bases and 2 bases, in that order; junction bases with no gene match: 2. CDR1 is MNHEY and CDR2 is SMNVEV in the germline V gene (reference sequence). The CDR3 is CASSLASGGAYEQYF. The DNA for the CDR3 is TGTGCCAGCAGTTTGGCTAGCGGGGGGGCCTACGAGCAGTACTTC.

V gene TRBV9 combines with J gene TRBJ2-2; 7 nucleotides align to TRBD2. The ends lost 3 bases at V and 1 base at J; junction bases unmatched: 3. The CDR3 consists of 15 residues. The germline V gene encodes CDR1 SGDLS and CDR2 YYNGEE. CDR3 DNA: TGTGCCAGCAGCGCAGGACTAGGGAACACCGGGGAGCTGTTTTTT. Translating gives CASSAGLGNTGELFF.

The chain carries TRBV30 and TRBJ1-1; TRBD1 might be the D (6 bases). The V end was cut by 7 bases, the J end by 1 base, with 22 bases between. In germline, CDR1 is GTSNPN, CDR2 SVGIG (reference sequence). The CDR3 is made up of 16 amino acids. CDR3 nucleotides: TGTGCCTCCGACTGGACAGTCAAGAGTGGGAACACTGAAGCTTTCTTT. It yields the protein CASDWTVKSGNTEAFF.